These 21 T cell receptor beta chains originate from one sample sequenced in a study of CD8 T cells in Susac syndrome. Reverse transcription of 0.5 to 1 ug RNA used random hexamers. One entry per CDR3 protein results from TCRdb running MiXCR on the immunoSEQ multiplex PCR reads. The table shows about 180,000 distinct CDR3 sequences, with 90% to 97% occurring only once. Sequences were obtained from CD4+ T cells from PBMCs. Receptor source: a human donor with multiple sclerosis.

This chain links TRBV28 with TRBJ2-6; tentatively, D is TRBD2 (7 bases). Germline CDR1 and CDR2: MDHEN and SYDVKM. This CDR3 region has 14 residues. Between the trimmed V and J ends, which lost 0 bases and 8 bases, there was a span of 8 bases. CDR3 in amino acids: CASSLWGGPNVLTF. The CDR3 bases are TGTGCCAGCAGTTTATGGGGGGGGCCCAACGTCCTGACTTTC.

The chain carries TRBV15 and TRBJ1-1; no clear D gene. V was cut by 1 base and J by 8 bases, with 8 bases left in between. The germline gives CDR1 LNHNV, CDR2 YYDKDF (reference sequence). The length of the CDR3 is 12 residues. The CDR3 nucleotides read TGTGCCACCAGCAGAGCGGGGAGAGAAGCTTTCTTT. It codes for CATSRAGREAFF.

V and J are TRBV29-1 and TRBJ1-1; 7 bases line up with TRBD1. Germline-derived CDR1 and CDR2 are SQVTM and ANQGSEA. V shed 5 bases, J shed 0 bases, and the junction held 6 bases outside the gene matches. The CDR3 has 14 amino acids. The CDR3 loop reads CSVRTGLMNTEAFF. The CDR3 coding sequence is TGCAGCGTTAGGACAGGACTCATGAACACTGAAGCTTTCTTT.

The gene calls are TRBV20-1 and TRBJ1-5; D not resolved. The germline V gene has CDR1 DFQATT and CDR2 SNEGSKA (reference sequence). The CDR3 is 14 amino acids. V gave up 1 base and J gave up 0 bases, with 7 bases separating them. CDR3 amino acids: CSARGTVSNQPQHF. CDR3 DNA: TGCAGTGCTAGAGGTACGGTTAGCAATCAGCCCCAGCATTTT.

This rearrangement joins TRBV3-1 to TRBJ2-4; the D gene is possibly TRBD1 (6 bases). Germline V gene lookup returns CDR1 LGHDT and CDR2 YNNKEL (reference sequence). V was pared by 3 bases and J by 1 base, with 7 bases between. The CDR3 runs to 14 residues. CDR3: CASSQGAAKNIQYF. The CDR3 DNA sequence: TGTGCCAGCAGCCAGGGGGCTGCCAAAAACATTCAGTACTTC.

The V and J genes are TRBV30 and TRBJ2-7, with TRBD1 as a possible D gene (6 bases). In germline, CDR1 is GTSNPN, CDR2 SVGIG (reference sequence). Trimming pared 3 bases from V and 7 bases from J, leaving 19 bases between. The CDR3 consists of 14 residues. The CDR3 protein is CAWSDRQATREQYF. DNA for the CDR3: TGTGCCTGGAGCGATAGACAGGCGACGCGTGAGCAGTACTTC. The whole variable domain, filled in from reference TRBV30 and TRBJ2-7, reads SQTIHQWPATLVQPVGSPLSLECTVEGTSNPNLYWYRQAAGRGLQLLFYSVGIGQISSEVPQNLSASRPQDRQFILSSKKLLLSDSGFYLCAWSDRQATREQYFGPGTRLTVT.

The chain employs TRBV4-1 and TRBJ1-6, with 8 nucleotides matching TRBD1. Germline CDR1 and CDR2: MGHRA and YSYEKL. CDR3 length: 16 amino acids. V lost 0 bases to trimming and J lost 5 bases; unmatched junction nucleotides: 3. This CDR3 reads CASSQEHRGNNSPLHF. CDR3 nucleotides: TGCGCCAGCAGCCAAGAACACAGGGGGAATAATTCACCCCTCCACTTT.

The CDR3 loop reads CASSLFGTEAEAFF. In DNA form, the CDR3 reads TGTGCCAGCAGTTTATTCGGGACGGAGGCTGAAGCTTTCTTT. The chain recombines TRBV28 with TRBJ1-1; D is perhaps TRBD1 (5 bases). Germline loops: CDR1 MDHEN, CDR2 SYDVKM. V dropped 1 base and J dropped 6 bases, with 12 bases sitting between them. The CDR3 is 14 residues long.

The chain employs TRBV2 and TRBJ2-1; D not certain. CDR1 is SNHLY and CDR2 is FYNNEI in the germline V gene. CDR3 length: 13 residues. Trimming shortened V by 5 bases and J by 5 bases, and 10 bases separated the two germline ends. CDR3 bases: TGTGCCAGCAGTTATGAGAGTGACAATGAGCAGTTCTTC. Its translation: CASSYESDNEQFF.

The J gene is TRBJ2-1, the V gene TRBV29-1; D ambiguous. The V gene lost 1 base and the J gene lost 4 bases, with 5 bases spanning the gap. Germline CDR1 and CDR2: SQVTM and ANQGSEA. The CDR3 spans 12 residues. CDR3 amino acids: CSVEVVYNEQFF. Written as DNA, the CDR3 is TGCAGCGTTGAAGTGGTGTACAATGAGCAGTTCTTC.

V is TRBV20-1 and J is TRBJ2-7; 7 bases are shared with TRBD2. In germline, CDR1 is DFQATT, CDR2 SNEGSKA (reference sequence). Trimming cost V 3 bases and J 0 bases; bases outside gene matches: 11. The CDR3 loop spans 16 amino acids. The CDR3 sequence is CSASRSGGESSYEQYF. The CDR3 coding sequence is TGCAGTGCTAGTCGGTCGGGGGGAGAGAGCTCCTACGAGCAGTACTTC.

This sequence joins TRBV29-1 and TRBJ1-2; maybe TRBD1 (5 bases). CDR3 length: 12 amino acids. V lost 3 bases and J lost 1, with 6 bases in between. Germline V gives CDR1 SQVTM, CDR2 ANQGSEA. CDR3 sequence reads: CSVDRVNYGYTF. CDR3 DNA sequence: TGCAGCGTTGACAGGGTTAACTATGGCTACACCTTC. The entire variable domain, with the rest obtained from reference TRBV29-1 and TRBJ1-2, is as follows: SAVISQKPSRDICQRGTSLTIQCQVDSQVTMMFWYRQQPGQSLTLIATANQGSEATYESGFVIDKFPISRPNLTFSTLTVSNMSPEDSSIYLCSVDRVNYGYTFGSGTRLTVV.

The chain combines TRBV18 with TRBJ1-2, with TRBD1 identical over 10 bases. The CDR3 runs 15 residues. CDR1 is KGHSH, CDR2 LQKENI, per germline. Trimming cost V 3 bases and J 3 bases; bases outside gene matches: 4. CDR3 residues: CASSPAGTGDYGYTF. Written as DNA, the CDR3 is TGTGCCAGCTCACCCGCCGGGACAGGGGACTATGGCTACACCTTC.

The rearrangement links TRBV3-1 to TRBJ2-2; maybe TRBD2 (5 bases). This CDR3 is 13 amino acids long. The germline V gene encodes CDR1 LGHDT and CDR2 YNNKEL (reference sequence). The V gene lost 5 bases and the J gene lost 7 bases, with 11 bases spanning the gap. The DNA for the CDR3 is TGTGCCAGCAGCACACGGACTGGCGGGGAGCTGTTTTTT. As protein: CASSTRTGGELFF.

This chain connects TRBV12-3 or TRBV12-4 to TRBJ1-1, with 7 bases fitting TRBD1. The length of the CDR3 is 14 residues. V dropped 1 base and J dropped 9; count of bases not matched to a gene: 8. The CDR3 protein is CASSLGNDRVQAFF. The CDR3 nucleotides read TGTGCCAGCAGTTTAGGGAACGACAGGGTTCAAGCTTTCTTT.

The chain uses TRBV5-4 and TRBJ2-1; 9 bases are a match to TRBD1. Germline-derived CDR1 and CDR2 are SGHNT and YYREEE (reference sequence). Unmatched junction bases numbered 12, after V lost 7 bases and J lost 4 bases. The CDR3 sequence is 16 residues long. This chain's CDR3 is CASAPLRDRDYNEQFF. DNA of the CDR3: TGTGCCAGCGCCCCCTTACGGGACAGGGATTACAATGAGCAGTTCTTC.

This sequence joins TRBV7-9 and TRBJ1-2; no firm D call. The CDR3 runs to 15 residues. Trimming shortened V by 0 bases and J by 5 bases, and 13 bases separated the two germline ends. Per the germline V gene, CDR1 is SEHNR and CDR2 is FQNEAQ (reference sequence). CDR3 amino acids: CASSLAGRSYYGYTF. The CDR3 DNA reads TGTGCCAGCAGCTTAGCAGGCAGGTCATATTATGGCTACACCTTC.

The chain links TRBV7-9 to TRBJ2-6, with D unresolved. V dropped 5 bases and J dropped 2 bases, with 16 bases sitting between them. Germline V gene sequence: CDR1 SEHNR, CDR2 FQNEAQ (reference sequence). This CDR3 has 17 amino acids. The CDR3 DNA is TGTGCCAGCAGCCGAAACTCCCCCCAGGCTGGGGCCAACGTCCTGACTTTC. Protein: CASSRNSPQAGANVLTF.

A note on this clonotype: The junction shows a germline mismatch at one end, possibly a read error. The rearrangement uses TRBV29-1 and TRBJ1-2, with no clear D. The CDR3 runs to 11 residues. Germline-derived CDR1 and CDR2 are SQVTM and ANQGSEA. This CDR3 is CSVYTRGVWGF. CDR3 DNA: TGCAGCGTCTACACCCGGGGAGTATGGGGCTTC.

This chain connects TRBV29-1 to TRBJ2-2; 9 positions agree with TRBD1. The CDR3 is 15 residues long. The germline CDR1 and CDR2 sequences are SQVTM and ANQGSEA. V trimming: 3 bases; J trimming: 4 bases; junction bases outside the gene matches: 6. For the CDR3, the DNA is TGCAGCGTTGATTCGGGGACAGGGCCCACCGGGGAGCTGTTTTTT. It encodes CSVDSGTGPTGELFF.

The chain links TRBV10-3 to TRBJ2-7; perhaps TRBD1 as D (5 bases). Trimming left V 11 bases short and J 2 bases short, with 13 bases between. Per the germline V gene, CDR1 is ENHRY and CDR2 is SYGVKD. This CDR3 has 12 amino acids. The chain's CDR3 is CAAGPGTYEQYF. In nucleotides, the CDR3 is TGTGCCGCCGGGCCAGGGACCTACGAGCAGTACTTC.